This T cell receptor beta chain was recorded in a study of type 1 and type 2 diabetes patients. Amplification started from genomic DNA. Multiplex PCR with 30 forward and 13 reverse primers amplified the TCR beta CDR3. MiXCR, applied by TCRdb to the multiplex PCR reads, yields one record per CDR3 protein. The data hold some 250,000 distinct CDR3 sequences, with roughly 50% observed a single time. The V segment lost 1 base and the J segment 8 bases; nucleotides outside the gene matches: 6. The CDR3 consists of 14 residues. Germline loops: CDR1 DFQATT, CDR2 SNEGSKA (reference sequence). The V gene is TRBV20-1, the J gene TRBJ1-4, with 8 bases aligning to TRBD1. Material for sequencing was peripheral blood mononuclear cells (PBMCs). The origin of this receptor is a man between 18 and 29 years old with type 2 diabetes. The CDR3 protein is CSARGTGSNEKLFF. As DNA, the CDR3 is TGCAGTGCTAGAGGGACAGGGAGTAACGAAAAACTGTTTTTT.